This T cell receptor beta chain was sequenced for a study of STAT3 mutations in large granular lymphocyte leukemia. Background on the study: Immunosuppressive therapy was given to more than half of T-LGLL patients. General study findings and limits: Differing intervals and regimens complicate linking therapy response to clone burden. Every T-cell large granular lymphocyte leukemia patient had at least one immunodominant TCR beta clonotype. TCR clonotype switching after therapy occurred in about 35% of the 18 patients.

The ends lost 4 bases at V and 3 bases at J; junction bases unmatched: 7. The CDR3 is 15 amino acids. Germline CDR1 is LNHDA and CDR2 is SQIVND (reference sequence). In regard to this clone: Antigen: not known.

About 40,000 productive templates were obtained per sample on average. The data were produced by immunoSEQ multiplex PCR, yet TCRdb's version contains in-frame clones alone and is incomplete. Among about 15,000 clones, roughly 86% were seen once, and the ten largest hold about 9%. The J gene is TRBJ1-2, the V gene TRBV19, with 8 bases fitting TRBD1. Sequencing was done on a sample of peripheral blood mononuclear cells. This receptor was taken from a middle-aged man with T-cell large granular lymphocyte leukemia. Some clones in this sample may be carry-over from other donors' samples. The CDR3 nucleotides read TGTGCCAGTAGTACGTCAGGGGGCTATTACTATGGCTACACCTTC. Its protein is CASSTSGGYYYGYTF.